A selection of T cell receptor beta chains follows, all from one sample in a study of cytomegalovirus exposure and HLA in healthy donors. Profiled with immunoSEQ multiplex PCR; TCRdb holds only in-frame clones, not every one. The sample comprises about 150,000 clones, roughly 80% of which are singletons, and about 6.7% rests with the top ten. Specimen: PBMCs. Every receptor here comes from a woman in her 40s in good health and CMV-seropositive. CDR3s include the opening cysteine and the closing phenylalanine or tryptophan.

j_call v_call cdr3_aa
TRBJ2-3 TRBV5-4 CASSLPNGSIYF
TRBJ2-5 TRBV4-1 CASSQGGGGIHQETQYF
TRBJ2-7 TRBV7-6 CASSPGTGYSEQYF
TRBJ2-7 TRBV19 CASSIAESYEQYF
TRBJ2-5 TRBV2 CASNYGETQYF
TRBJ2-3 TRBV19 CASSIAGGLGDTQYF
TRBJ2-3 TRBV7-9 CASRGTTDTQYF
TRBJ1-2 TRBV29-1 CSVDHEARAGYTF
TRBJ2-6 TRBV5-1 CASSLVAGAGANVLTF
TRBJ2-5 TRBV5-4 CASSLAGRAGVQETQYF
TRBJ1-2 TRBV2 CASLDWGEANYGYTF
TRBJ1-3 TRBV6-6 CASRQGTPGNTIYF
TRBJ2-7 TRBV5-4 CASSHPGLAAREQYF
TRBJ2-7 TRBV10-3 CAIRTTGSSYEQYF
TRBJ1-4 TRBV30 CAWSVLGVTNEKLFF
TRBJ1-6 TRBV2 CASVTDISYNSPLHF
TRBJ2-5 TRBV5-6 CASSAVTSGAGEETQYF
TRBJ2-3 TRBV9 CASSVDGLPEDTQYF
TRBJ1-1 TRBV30 CAWSRGRDAFF
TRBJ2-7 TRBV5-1 CASSLAGGGQGHEQYF
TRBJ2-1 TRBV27 CASSRPGLAANEQFF
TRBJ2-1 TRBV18 CATKRQGSGTYNEQFF
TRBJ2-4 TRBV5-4 CASSLGLAGGNKNIQYF
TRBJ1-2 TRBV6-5 CASRPRTGFYGYTF
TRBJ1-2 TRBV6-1 CASSQRGGYGYTF
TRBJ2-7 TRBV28 CASRPGQGIYEQYF
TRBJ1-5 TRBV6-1 CASSEASGQGVGQPQHF
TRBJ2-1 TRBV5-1 CASSLGQSSYNEQFF
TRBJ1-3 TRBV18 CASSTAQGATGNTIYF
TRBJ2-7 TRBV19 CASSIVRETYEQYF
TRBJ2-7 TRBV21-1 CASTETQDRSSYEQYF
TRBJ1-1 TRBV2 CASRGTFRNTEAFF
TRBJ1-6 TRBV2 CASSGTGTSPLHF
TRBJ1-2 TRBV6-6 CASYSGGSGYTF
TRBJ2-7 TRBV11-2 CASSPRTISYEQYF
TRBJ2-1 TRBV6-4 CASSDSSVQVSYNEQFF
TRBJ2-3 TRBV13 CASSLGLRELTDTQYF
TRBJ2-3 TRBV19 CASSILLAGESTDTQYF
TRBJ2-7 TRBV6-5 CASSRGRTAYEQYF
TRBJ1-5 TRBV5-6 CASSLGRSNQPQHF
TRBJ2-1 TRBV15 CATSREIAGGSHNEQFF
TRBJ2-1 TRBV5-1 CASLKGGLADNEQFF
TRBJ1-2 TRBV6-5 CASTRGTGGYTF
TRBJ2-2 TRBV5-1 CASSLTPLADWELFF
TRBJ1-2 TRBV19 CAIEAGQINPTYGYTF
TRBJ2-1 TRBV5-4 CASSLQNRGEDNEQFF
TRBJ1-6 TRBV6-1 CASSPRGHFNSPLHF
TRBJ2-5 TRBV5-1 CASSLSPAGQGETQYF
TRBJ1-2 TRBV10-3 CAISRGEGGYTF